One sample yielded the 31 T cell receptor beta chains listed below, sequenced in a study of blood T cell repertoires in COVID-19. Here immunoSEQ multiplex PCR was the method, and the copy in TCRdb shows in-frame clones only, minus some. Here the sample spans approximately 400,000 clones, about 88% being singletons. The specimen sequenced was PBMCs or T cells enriched from blood (not recorded which). All receptors derive from a woman between 18 and 29 years old who had recovered from COVID-19.

The rearrangement uses TRBV4-3 and TRBJ1-1; possibly TRBD1 for D (5 bases). V lost 2 bases and J 7 bases, leaving 20 bases between the germline ends. Per germline, CDR1 LGHNA and CDR2 YSLEER. This CDR3 spans 16 amino acids. The CDR3 DNA is TGCGCCAGCAGCCAACGTAACAGGAACGCGATATATGAAGCTTTCTTT. It is translated as CASSQRNRNAIYEAFF.

The J gene is TRBJ1-2, the V gene TRBV4-2; D perhaps matches TRBD1 (5 bases). V was pared by 4 bases and J by 0 bases, with 12 bases between. Germline lookup yields CDR1 LGHNA and CDR2 YNFKEQ. This CDR3 region has 15 residues. The CDR3 loop is CASSLDRGANYGYTF. Here the CDR3 DNA reads TGTGCCAGCAGCCTCGATAGGGGCGCTAACTATGGCTACACCTTC.

The chain employs TRBV6-5 and TRBJ1-3; D gene uncertain. The CDR3 runs 13 residues. The V gene lost 0 bases and the J gene lost 7 bases, with 7 bases spanning the gap. CDR1 MNHEY and CDR2 SVGAGI come from the germline V gene. CDR3 residues: CASSYSGGNTIYF. The DNA of the CDR3 is TGTGCCAGCAGTTACTCCGGAGGGAACACCATATATTTT.

The chain is built from TRBV5-1 and TRBJ2-3, with TRBD2 matching over 11 bases. Germline CDR1 reads SGHRS; CDR2 reads YFSETQ. V shed 3 bases, J shed 0 bases, and the junction held 0 bases outside the gene matches. The CDR3 runs to 15 residues. Here the CDR3 DNA reads TGCGCCAGCAGCTGGACTAGCGGGAGCACAGATACGCAGTATTTT. As protein: CASSWTSGSTDTQYF.

The rearrangement links TRBV6-1 to TRBJ2-7; possible D gene TRBD1, 6 bases. The CDR3 sequence is 16 residues long. Trimming took 5 bases from V and 3 from J, leaving 20 bases between them. Germline V gene lookup returns CDR1 MNHNS and CDR2 SASEGT. CDR3 in amino acids: CASSQDWAGVNYEQYF. Written as DNA, the CDR3 is TGTGCCAGCAGTCAAGACTGGGCAGGGGTAAACTACGAGCAGTACTTC.

The chain has TRBV6-5 and TRBJ2-7, with D perhaps matching TRBD1 (5 bases). The germline V gene has CDR1 MNHEY and CDR2 SVGAGI. Trimming cost V 0 bases and J 4 bases, with 16 bases left between them. The CDR3 sequence is 16 residues long. The CDR3 is CASSYSSGGAPYEQYF. In nucleotides, the CDR3 is TGTGCCAGCAGTTACTCGAGTGGTGGGGCCCCGTACGAGCAGTACTTC.

The chain couples TRBV25-1 to TRBJ1-1; a possible D gene is TRBD1 (6 bases). Trimming took 4 bases from V and 6 from J, leaving 18 bases between them. The CDR3 totals 15 residues. The V gene's germline CDR1 is MGHDK and CDR2 SYGVNS. In DNA, the CDR3 is TGTGCCAGCAGTGTCCCTACAGGGACGGGCGCTGAAGCTTTCTTT. Residues: CASSVPTGTGAEAFF.

This chain links TRBV9 with TRBJ2-1; a weak D match, TRBD2 (5 bases). Germline CDR1 SGDLS, CDR2 YYNGEE. V was pared by 4 bases and J by 9 bases, with 14 bases between. This CDR3 comprises 13 residues. CDR3 sequence: CASSPRAEGEQFF. CDR3 DNA: TGTGCCAGCAGCCCTCGGGCTGAGGGTGAGCAGTTCTTC.

This sequence joins TRBV7-3 and TRBJ1-1, with D tentatively TRBD1 (5 bases). V dropped 5 bases and J dropped 0 bases, with 10 bases sitting between them. Per the germline V gene, CDR1 is SGHTA and CDR2 is FQGTGA. CDR3 length: 14 amino acids. CDR3: CASSPGGMNTEAFF. CDR3 DNA: TGTGCCAGCAGCCCTGGGGGGATGAACACTGAAGCTTTCTTT.

The rearrangement links TRBV30 to TRBJ1-2; no definite D call. The CDR3 consists of 11 residues. Trimming shortened V by 2 bases and J by 10 bases, and 11 bases separated the two germline ends. Germline V lookup: CDR1 GTSNPN, CDR2 SVGIG (reference sequence). In nucleotides, the CDR3 is TGTGCCTGGAGTCCCCTCTTGTTCTACACCTTC. Protein sequence: CAWSPLLFYTF.

The chain uses TRBV5-8 and TRBJ2-5, with D uncertain. The CDR3 covers 13 residues. Germline V gene lookup returns CDR1 SGHTS and CDR2 YDEGEE. V dropped 1 base and J dropped 3 bases, with 7 bases sitting between them. CDR3 sequence (DNA): TGTGCCAGCAGCTTGCGAGTAAAAGAGACCCAGTACTTC. The encoded protein is CASSLRVKETQYF.

The rearrangement uses TRBV6-2 or TRBV6-3 and TRBJ1-2, with TRBD1 identical over 7 bases. The CDR3 has 17 residues. Trimming at V came to 6 bases and at J to 0 bases, leaving 13 bases not matched to a gene. Germline V gene data show CDR1 as MNHEY and CDR2 as SVGEGT. The CDR3 DNA is TGTGCCAGCAGCCTCCCGGTAAGGGGGCAGACTAACTATGGCTACACCTTC. Translated, it gives CASSLPVRGQTNYGYTF.

The chain combines TRBV5-1 with TRBJ1-2, with D uncertain. V was shortened by 2 bases and J by 8 bases, with 22 bases between the two germline ends. CDR1 and CDR2 (germline): SGHRS, YFSETQ. CDR3 length: 16 amino acids. DNA for the CDR3: TGCGCCAGCAGCTTCGATCTCCTCCCAGGTAGTGGGGGCTACACCTTC. Encoded protein: CASSFDLLPGSGGYTF.

This rearrangement joins TRBV28 to TRBJ2-2, with D maybe TRBD2 (6 bases). This CDR3 has 16 amino acids. Germline V gene lookup returns CDR1 MDHEN and CDR2 SYDVKM. V lost 4 bases and J lost 0, with 12 bases in between. The CDR3 here is CASSSAAGSNTGELFF. The CDR3 coding sequence is TGTGCCAGCAGTTCCGCGGCGGGATCGAACACCGGGGAGCTGTTTTTT.

The chain employs TRBV10-3 and TRBJ1-2; no firm D call. Germline loops: CDR1 ENHRY, CDR2 SYGVKD. The CDR3 is 13 residues long. Trimming left V 7 bases short and J 8 bases short, with 17 bases between. This CDR3 is CAITTEPVGGYTF. As DNA, the CDR3 is TGTGCCATCACCACTGAACCAGTGGGCGGCTACACCTTC.

The chain employs TRBV27 and TRBJ2-7; D is unclear. V was clipped by 8 bases and J by 5 bases, with 7 bases between them. CDR3 length: 10 residues. Germline V gene data show CDR1 as MNHEY and CDR2 as SMNVEV (reference sequence). The CDR3 here is CASGVDEQYF. The CDR3 DNA reads as TGTGCCAGCGGTGTAGACGAGCAGTACTTC.

The gene calls are TRBV18 and TRBJ1-2; maybe TRBD1 (6 bases). The V end was cut by 0 bases, the J end by 8 bases, with 16 bases between. The CDR3 is 15 residues long. CDR1 and CDR2 (germline): KGHSH, LQKENI. The CDR3 nucleotides read TGTGCCAGCTCACCACCCAGTACACCCCAGGGGGGCTACACCTTC. This sequence encodes CASSPPSTPQGGYTF.

CDR3 coding DNA: TGTGCCAGCAGCTCCCGGACAGGCGCAACTAGCACAGATACGCAGTATTTT. This gives the protein CASSSRTGATSTDTQYF. The gene calls are TRBV7-9 and TRBJ2-3; TRBD1 agrees at 7 bases. The CDR3 is 17 amino acids. CDR1 SEHNR and CDR2 FQNEAQ come from the germline V gene (reference sequence). The V gene end was trimmed by 4 bases and the J gene end by 0 bases; junction bases not matched to a gene: 10.

V usage is TRBV9 and J usage is TRBJ2-2, with a possible D match to TRBD1 (6 bases). Germline V gives CDR1 SGDLS, CDR2 YYNGEE. V was cut by 5 bases and J by 1 base, with 15 bases left in between. The CDR3 is 16 residues long. CDR3 loop: CASSQDGTKNTGELFF. For the CDR3, the DNA is TGTGCCAGCAGTCAAGACGGGACAAAGAACACCGGGGAGCTGTTTTTT.

The chain uses TRBV2 and TRBJ2-7, with D possibly TRBD1 on 5 matching bases. Germline CDR1 and CDR2: SNHLY and FYNNEI. This CDR3 has 13 amino acids. V shed 2 bases and J shed 5 bases, with 10 bases lying between them. The CDR3 spells CASSEQGTHEQYF. CDR3 DNA sequence: TGTGCCAGCAGTGAACAGGGTACCCACGAGCAGTACTTC.

This chain connects TRBV10-3 to TRBJ1-2; the match to TRBD1 covers 9 bases. This CDR3 region has 16 residues. The V gene end was trimmed by 10 bases and the J gene end by 0 bases; junction bases not matched to a gene: 12. Germline V gene data show CDR1 as ENHRY and CDR2 as SYGVKD. CDR3 in amino acids: CASAGTGSKANYGYTF. CDR3 DNA sequence: TGTGCCAGCGCCGGGACAGGGAGCAAGGCTAACTATGGCTACACCTTC.

V is TRBV19 and J is TRBJ2-1; no definite D call. The V end lost 6 bases, the J end lost 9 bases, and 18 bases lay between the germline ends. The CDR3 length is 14 residues. Germline loops: CDR1 LNHDA, CDR2 SQIVND (reference sequence). In nucleotides, the CDR3 is TGTGCCAGTAGCTCTGTGACTGAAGTGGTTGAGCAGTTCTTC. Translated, it gives CASSSVTEVVEQFF.

Concerning this clone: The sample has other DNA sequences that encode this CDR3 too. The V and J genes are TRBV7-3 and TRBJ1-1, with D maybe TRBD1 (5 bases). Germline values: CDR1 SGHTA, CDR2 FQGTGA. Between the trimmed V and J ends, which lost 5 bases and 2 bases, there was a span of 12 bases. The CDR3 covers 14 residues. CDR3 amino acids: CASSPGGPNTEAFF. The CDR3 nucleotides read TGTGCCAGCAGCCCGGGGGGTCCCAACACTGAAGCTTTCTTT.

This clone has only a few counts. The CDR3: CAWSGDNNNPYEQYF. The CDR3 nucleotides read TGTGCCTGGAGTGGGGACAATAATAATCCCTACGAGCAGTACTTC. The chain recombines TRBV30 with TRBJ2-7; D might be TRBD1 (6 bases). V dropped 1 base and J dropped 2 bases, with 15 bases sitting between them. The length of the CDR3 is 15 residues. Germline CDR1 GTSNPN, CDR2 SVGIG (reference sequence).

The chain couples TRBV4-1 to TRBJ1-5; D might be TRBD1 (5 bases). Germline V CDR1 and CDR2: MGHRA, YSYEKL. Trimming took 1 base from V and 1 from J, leaving 8 bases between them. The CDR3 runs to 15 residues. The CDR3: CASSQAQGSNQPQHF. In nucleotides, the CDR3 is TGCGCCAGCAGCCAAGCCCAGGGCAGCAATCAGCCCCAGCATTTT.

V usage is TRBV6-2 or TRBV6-3 and J usage is TRBJ1-5, with a possible D match to TRBD1 (6 bases). V was shortened by 4 bases and J by 6 bases, with 16 bases between the two germline ends. Per germline, CDR1 MNHEY and CDR2 SVGEGT. The CDR3 has 15 residues. The CDR3 spells CASSSEGQISQPQHF. The CDR3 DNA reads TGTGCCAGCAGTTCCGAAGGACAGATAAGTCAGCCCCAGCATTTT.

The chain uses TRBV19 and TRBJ2-1, with D tentatively TRBD1 (6 bases). The CDR3 has 19 amino acids. CDR1 is LNHDA, CDR2 SQIVND, per germline (reference sequence). The germline V and J ends were trimmed by 4 bases and 8 bases, with 30 bases remaining between them. The CDR3 DNA is TGTGCCAGTAGTAAACCCTTGGGGGCAGGGAGTATTTGGGTCGATGAGCAGTTCTTC. Protein sequence: CASSKPLGAGSIWVDEQFF. The variable domain in full, with the rest retrieved from reference TRBV19 and TRBJ2-1, is DGGITQSPKYLFRKEGQNVTLSCEQNLNHDAMYWYRQDPGQGLRLIYYSQIVNDFQKGDIAEGYSVSREKKESFPLTVTSAQKNPTAFYLCASSKPLGAGSIWVDEQFFGPGTRLTVL.

This chain joins TRBV6-5 and TRBJ2-1; 8 bases map to TRBD1. Germline CDR1 reads MNHEY; CDR2 reads SVGAGI. CDR3 length: 15 residues. V trimming: 4 bases; J trimming: 9 bases; junction bases outside the gene matches: 11. The DNA of the CDR3 is TGTGCCAGCAGTTCCCCGGGACAGGTATTTGCTGAGCAGTTCTTC. It translates to CASSSPGQVFAEQFF.

This clone has only one observation. The chain employs TRBV4-2 and TRBJ2-3, with TRBD2 identical over 8 bases. V was pared by 3 bases and J by 0 bases, with 5 bases of the junction left unmatched. The CDR3 spans 16 residues. CDR1 is LGHNA, CDR2 YNFKEQ, per germline. The CDR3 coding sequence is TGTGCCAGCAGCCACGGCGGGGGGTCTAGCACAGATACGCAGTATTTT. It yields the protein CASSHGGGSSTDTQYF.

CDR3 residues: CASSDTGIIYGYTF. Here the CDR3 DNA reads TGTGCCAGCAGTGACACGGGGATCATCTATGGCTACACCTTC. The genes are TRBV28 and TRBJ1-2; no clear D. The CDR3 runs 14 residues. Germline assignment: CDR1 MDHEN and CDR2 SYDVKM. V was clipped by 5 bases and J by 4 bases, with 14 bases between them.

The chain uses TRBV27 and TRBJ2-5; D perhaps matches TRBD2 (6 bases). The CDR3 is 13 amino acids. V lost 2 bases, J lost 4 bases, and 8 bases lay in between. Germline V gene data show CDR1 as MNHEY and CDR2 as SMNVEV (reference sequence). The CDR3 loop reads CASSLGGGETQYF. CDR3 DNA: TGTGCCAGCAGTTTAGGGGGAGGAGAGACCCAGTACTTC.